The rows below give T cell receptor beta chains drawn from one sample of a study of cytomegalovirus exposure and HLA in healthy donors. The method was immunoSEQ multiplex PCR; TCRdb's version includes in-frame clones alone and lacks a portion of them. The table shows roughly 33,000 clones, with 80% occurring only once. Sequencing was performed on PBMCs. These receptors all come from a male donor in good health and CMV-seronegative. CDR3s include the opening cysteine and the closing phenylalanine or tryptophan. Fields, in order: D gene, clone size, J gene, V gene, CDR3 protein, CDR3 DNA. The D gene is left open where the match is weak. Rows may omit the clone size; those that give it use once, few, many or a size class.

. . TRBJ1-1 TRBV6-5 CASRQDRLMNTEAFF TGTGCCAGCAGGCAAGACAGGTTAATGAACACTGAAGCTTTCTTT
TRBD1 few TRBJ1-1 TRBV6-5 CASGDRGGRTEAFF TGTGCCAGCGGGGACAGGGGGGGAAGGACTGAAGCTTTCTTT
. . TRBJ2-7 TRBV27 CASSLIGRSEQYF TGTGCCAGCAGTTTAATAGGCAGGTCCGAGCAGTACTTC
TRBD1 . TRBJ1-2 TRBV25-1 CASTMAGGHDGYTF TGTGCCAGCACCATGGCAGGGGGGCACGATGGCTACACCTTC
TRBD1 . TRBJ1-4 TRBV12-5 CASGRPGTGTLDEKLFF TGTGCTAGTGGTCGTCCCGGGACAGGGACTCTAGACGAAAAACTGTTTTTT
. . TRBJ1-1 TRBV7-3 CASSFSAAGFNTEAFF TGTGCCAGCAGCTTCTCTGCGGCGGGCTTTAACACTGAAGCTTTCTTT
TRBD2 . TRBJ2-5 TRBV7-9 CASTPGGGRQETQYF TGTGCCAGCACCCCGGGGGGGGGCCGACAAGAGACCCAGTACTTC
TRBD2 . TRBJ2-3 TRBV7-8 CASREAGGSPDTQYF TGTGCCAGCAGGGAAGCGGGGGGGAGTCCAGATACGCAGTATTTT
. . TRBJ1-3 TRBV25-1 CASSDTGNTIYF TGTGCCAGCAGTGACACTGGAAACACCATATATTTT
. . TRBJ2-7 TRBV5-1 CASSLGLYEQYF TGCGCCAGCAGCTTGGGACTCTACGAGCAGTACTTC
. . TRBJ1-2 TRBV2 CASSEAPRGGGKTGYTF TGTGCCAGCAGTGAAGCCCCCCGGGGAGGGGGTAAGACTGGCTACACCTTC
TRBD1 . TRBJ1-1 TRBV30 CAWSVAGTVNTEAFF TGTGCCTGGAGTGTGGCCGGGACAGTAAACACTGAAGCTTTCTTT
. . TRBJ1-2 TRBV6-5 CASSIRTANYGYTF TGTGCCAGCAGTATCAGGACAGCTAACTATGGCTACACCTTC
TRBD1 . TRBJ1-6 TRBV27 CASSFRQGENSPLHF TGTGCCAGCAGCTTCAGACAGGGGGAGAATTCACCCCTCCACTTT
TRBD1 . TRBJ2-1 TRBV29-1 CSVGRGRPENEQFF TGCAGCGTGGGCAGGGGGCGTCCGGAAAATGAGCAGTTCTTC
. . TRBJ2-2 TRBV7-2 CASSLAPGGGELFF TGTGCCAGCAGCTTAGCGCCCGGGGGCGGGGAGCTGTTTTTT
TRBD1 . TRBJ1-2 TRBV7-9 CASSFSGQGIYGYTF TGTGCCAGCAGCTTTTCGGGACAGGGTATTTATGGCTACACCTTC
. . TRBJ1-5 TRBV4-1 CASSWGLSNQPQHF TGCGCCAGCAGCTGGGGCCTTAGCAATCAGCCCCAGCATTTT
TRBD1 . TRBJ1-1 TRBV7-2 CASSGTGLNTEAFF TGTGCCAGCAGTGGGACAGGACTGAACACTGAAGCTTTCTTT
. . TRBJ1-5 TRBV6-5 CASSYSMGPNQPQHF TGTGCCAGCAGTTACTCGATGGGCCCTAATCAGCCCCAGCATTTT
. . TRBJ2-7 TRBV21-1 CAVGLAGGQTEQYF TGTGCCGTCGGACTAGCGGGAGGGCAGACCGAGCAGTACTTC
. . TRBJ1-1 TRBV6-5 CASSYSGGTEAFF TGTGCCAGCAGTTACTCCGGGGGCACTGAAGCTTTCTTT
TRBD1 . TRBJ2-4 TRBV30 CAWSGGTGTGDIQYF TGTGCCTGGAGTGGGGGGACCGGGACAGGGGACATTCAGTACTTC
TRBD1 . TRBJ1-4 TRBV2 CASTRDRVSNEKLFF TGTGCCAGTACCCGGGACAGGGTTTCTAATGAAAAACTGTTTTTT
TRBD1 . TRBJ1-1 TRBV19 CASSWGQANTEAFF TGTGCCAGTAGTTGGGGACAGGCGAACACTGAAGCTTTCTTT
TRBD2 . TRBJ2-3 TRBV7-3 CASSPATSGRALDTQYF TGTGCCAGCAGCCCCGCGACTAGCGGGAGGGCCCTTGATACGCAGTATTTT
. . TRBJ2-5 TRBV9 CASSVDREQETQYF TGTGCCAGCAGCGTAGACAGGGAACAAGAGACCCAGTACTTC
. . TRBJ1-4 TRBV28 CASSSGQGNEKLFF TGTGCCAGCAGTTCCGGGCAGGGTAATGAAAAACTGTTTTTT
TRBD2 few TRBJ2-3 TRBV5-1 CASSLVPSGTDTQYF TGCGCCAGCAGCTTGGTACCTAGCGGGACAGATACGCAGTATTTT
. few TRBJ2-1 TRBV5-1 CASSLAPPSSAYYNEQFF TGCGCCAGCAGCTTGGCCCCGCCTTCTAGCGCCTACTACAATGAGCAGTTCTTC
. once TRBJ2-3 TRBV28 CASTPLELQGNADTQYF TGTGCCAGCACCCCGTTGGAGTTACAGGGAAATGCAGATACGCAGTATTTT
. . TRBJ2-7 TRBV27 CASSPLHGYEQYF TGTGCCAGCAGTCCCTTACATGGCTACGAGCAGTACTTC
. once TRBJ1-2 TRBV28 CASTGGVHHGYTF TGTGCCAGCACAGGAGGGGTCCATCATGGCTACACCTTC
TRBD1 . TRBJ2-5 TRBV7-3 CASSRDSQETQYF TGTGCCAGCAGCAGGGACAGCCAAGAGACCCAGTACTTC
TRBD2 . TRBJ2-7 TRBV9 CASSIGTSGRIEQYF TGTGCCAGCAGCATCGGGACTAGCGGGAGAATCGAGCAGTACTTC
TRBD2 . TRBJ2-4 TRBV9 CASSANIAGGPQNIQYF TGTGCCAGCAGCGCCAATATTGCGGGAGGGCCACAAAACATTCAGTACTTC
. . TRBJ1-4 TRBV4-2 CASSQDSGNRINEKLFF TGTGCCAGCAGCCAAGATAGCGGAAACAGGATAAATGAAAAACTGTTTTTT
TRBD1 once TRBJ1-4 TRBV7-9 CASSTGQGNEKLFF TGTGCCAGCAGCACCGGACAGGGGAATGAAAAACTGTTTTTT
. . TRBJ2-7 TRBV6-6 CASSYSAGAFEQYF TGTGCCAGCAGTTACTCGGCGGGGGCCTTCGAGCAGTACTTC
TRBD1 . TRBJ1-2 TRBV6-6 CASSYAYDRGGGYTF TGTGCCAGCAGTTACGCCTACGACAGGGGCGGTGGCTACACCTTC
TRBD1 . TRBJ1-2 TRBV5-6 CASSPDRVNYGYTF TGTGCCAGCAGCCCGGACAGGGTGAACTATGGCTACACCTTC
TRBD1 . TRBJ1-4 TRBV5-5 CASRDRGGEKLFF TGTGCCAGCAGGGACAGGGGAGGGGAAAAACTGTTTTTT
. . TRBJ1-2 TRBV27 CASSLSQGDYGYTF TGTGCCAGCAGTTTATCACAGGGAGACTATGGCTACACCTTC
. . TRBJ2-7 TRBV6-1 CATDSSSYEQYF TGTGCCACCGATTCGAGCTCCTACGAGCAGTACTTC
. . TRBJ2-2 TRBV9 CASSTGGAAVNTGELFF TGTGCCAGCAGCACTGGGGGGGCGGCCGTGAACACCGGGGAGCTGTTTTTT
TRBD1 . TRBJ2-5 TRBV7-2 CASSLGQGAETQYF TGTGCCAGCAGCTTAGGTCAGGGGGCAGAGACCCAGTACTTC
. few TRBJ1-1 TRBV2 CASEGGTTEAFF TGTGCCAGCGAAGGAGGGACCACTGAAGCTTTCTTT
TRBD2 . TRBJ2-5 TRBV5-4 CASSLLLAGETQYF TGTGCCAGCAGCTTGTTACTAGCGGGAGAGACCCAGTACTTC
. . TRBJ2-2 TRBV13 CASSLSGQGTGELFF TGTGCCAGCAGCTTATCGGGACAAGGCACCGGGGAGCTGTTTTTT
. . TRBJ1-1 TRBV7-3 CASSRGRESEAFF TGTGCCAGCAGCCGCGGACGGGAAAGTGAAGCTTTCTTT
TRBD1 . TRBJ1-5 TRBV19 CASRGQGDQPQHF TGTGCCAGTAGGGGACAGGGGGATCAGCCCCAGCATTTT
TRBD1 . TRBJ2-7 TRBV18 CASSPGTGLSYEQYF TGTGCCAGCTCGCCCGGGACAGGGCTATCCTACGAGCAGTACTTC
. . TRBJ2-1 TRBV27 CASNPLGRDNEQFF TGTGCCAGCAACCCTTTGGGCAGAGACAATGAGCAGTTCTTC
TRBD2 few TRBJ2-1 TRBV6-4 CASSELAGDPYNEQFF TGTGCCAGCAGTGAATTAGCGGGAGATCCCTACAATGAGCAGTTCTTC
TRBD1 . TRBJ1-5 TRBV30 CAWSPRTGLAQHF TGTGCCTGGAGTCCCAGGACAGGGCTCGCCCAGCATTTT
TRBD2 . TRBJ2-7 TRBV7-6 CASSFGLAGALSYEQYF TGTGCCAGCAGCTTTGGTTTAGCGGGAGCCCTCTCCTACGAGCAGTACTTC
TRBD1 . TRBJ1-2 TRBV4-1 CASSQGTGGDHGYTF TGCGCCAGCAGCCAAGGGACAGGGGGAGACCATGGCTACACCTTC
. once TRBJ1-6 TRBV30 CAWSVRGSDSPLHF TGTGCCTGGAGTGTACGGGGGTCCGATTCACCCCTCCACTTT
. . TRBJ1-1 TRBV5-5 CASREGMNTEAFF TGTGCCAGCAGAGAGGGAATGAACACTGAAGCTTTCTTT
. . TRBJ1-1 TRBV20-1 CSATQNTEAFF TGCAGTGCTACCCAGAACACTGAAGCTTTCTTT